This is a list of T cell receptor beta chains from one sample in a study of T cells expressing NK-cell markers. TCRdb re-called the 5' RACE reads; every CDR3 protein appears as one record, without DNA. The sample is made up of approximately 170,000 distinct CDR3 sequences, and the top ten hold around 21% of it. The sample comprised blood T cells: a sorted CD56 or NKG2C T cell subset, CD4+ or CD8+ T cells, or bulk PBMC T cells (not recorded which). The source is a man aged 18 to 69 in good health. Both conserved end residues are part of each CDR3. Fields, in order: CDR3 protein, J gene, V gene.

CDR3aa: CATSSQGFRQPQHF
j_gene: TRBJ1-5
v_gene: TRBV15

CDR3aa: CASSQDLGLLDTQYF
j_gene: TRBJ2-3
v_gene: TRBV3-1

CDR3aa: CASSDLGLAGSSYNEQFF
j_gene: TRBJ2-1
v_gene: TRBV5-1

CDR3aa: CASSSARGGGAVWETQYF
j_gene: TRBJ2-5
v_gene: TRBV11-1

CDR3aa: CATSKAPLSSEQYF
j_gene: TRBJ2-7
v_gene: TRBV15

CDR3aa: CAISEITSGASPNEQFF
j_gene: TRBJ2-1
v_gene: TRBV10-3

CDR3aa: CASSSRGRKYEQYF
j_gene: TRBJ2-7
v_gene: TRBV28

CDR3aa: CASSFTIGAYEQYF
j_gene: TRBJ2-7
v_gene: TRBV27

CDR3aa: CASSPSWTGFTDTQYF
j_gene: TRBJ2-3
v_gene: TRBV6-2/TRBV6-3

CDR3aa: CASSNRAGANTGELFF
j_gene: TRBJ2-2
v_gene: TRBV12-3/TRBV12-4

CDR3aa: CASSELLTDTQYF
j_gene: TRBJ2-3
v_gene: TRBV2

CDR3aa: CASGLAGRVGNEQFF
j_gene: TRBJ2-1
v_gene: TRBV2

CDR3aa: CASSSQAGGRMDNEQFF
j_gene: TRBJ2-1
v_gene: TRBV3-1

CDR3aa: CSARVDAFWEETQYF
j_gene: TRBJ2-5
v_gene: TRBV20-1

CDR3aa: CASSPRLAGRFTDTQYF
j_gene: TRBJ2-3
v_gene: TRBV12-3/TRBV12-4

CDR3aa: CAWKGGPYNEQFF
j_gene: TRBJ2-1
v_gene: TRBV30

CDR3aa: CATSRDGGNTGELFF
j_gene: TRBJ2-2
v_gene: TRBV15

CDR3aa: CASSPGQGVNTEAFF
j_gene: TRBJ1-1
v_gene: TRBV9

CDR3aa: CASSSRLGVSYEQYF
j_gene: TRBJ2-7
v_gene: TRBV6-2/TRBV6-3

CDR3aa: CASSERQGWDDYEQYF
j_gene: TRBJ2-7
v_gene: TRBV3-1

CDR3aa: CASSPTPAGTGAHEQYF
j_gene: TRBJ2-7
v_gene: TRBV7-9

CDR3aa: CASSSGQGRIYGYTF
j_gene: TRBJ1-2
v_gene: TRBV13

CDR3aa: CASGGWISGGPSSYNEQFF
j_gene: TRBJ2-1
v_gene: TRBV12-3/TRBV12-4

CDR3aa: CASSPQNYGYTF
j_gene: TRBJ1-2
v_gene: TRBV27

CDR3aa: CASSSRGHETQYF
j_gene: TRBJ2-5
v_gene: TRBV13

CDR3aa: CASSKNRVGGGSYEQYF
j_gene: TRBJ2-7
v_gene: TRBV5-1

CDR3aa: CASGDMNTEAFF
j_gene: TRBJ1-1
v_gene: TRBV27

CDR3aa: CASSGRDRDEQYF
j_gene: TRBJ2-7
v_gene: TRBV3-1

CDR3aa: CATSRAGDNQPQHF
j_gene: TRBJ1-5
v_gene: TRBV15

CDR3aa: CGSSLLQGAKADTQYF
j_gene: TRBJ2-3
v_gene: TRBV5-6

CDR3aa: CASSPPGQGSNQPQHF
j_gene: TRBJ1-5
v_gene: TRBV18

CDR3aa: CASSPPQGRETQYF
j_gene: TRBJ2-5
v_gene: TRBV7-9

CDR3aa: CASAQGGGDTQYF
j_gene: TRBJ2-3
v_gene: TRBV2

CDR3aa: CASSDSSGGAADTQYF
j_gene: TRBJ2-3
v_gene: TRBV6-4

CDR3aa: CASSEWWDPGANVLTF
j_gene: TRBJ2-6
v_gene: TRBV6-1

CDR3aa: CASSYVYRGSETQYF
j_gene: TRBJ2-5
v_gene: TRBV6-2/TRBV6-3

CDR3aa: CATSRAGFPTDTQYF
j_gene: TRBJ2-3
v_gene: TRBV15

CDR3aa: CASSLRQGNQPQHF
j_gene: TRBJ1-5
v_gene: TRBV28

CDR3aa: CASSFRDILYRSYNSPLHF
j_gene: TRBJ1-6
v_gene: TRBV12-3/TRBV12-4

CDR3aa: CASSSLIGFTGELFF
j_gene: TRBJ2-2
v_gene: TRBV11-2